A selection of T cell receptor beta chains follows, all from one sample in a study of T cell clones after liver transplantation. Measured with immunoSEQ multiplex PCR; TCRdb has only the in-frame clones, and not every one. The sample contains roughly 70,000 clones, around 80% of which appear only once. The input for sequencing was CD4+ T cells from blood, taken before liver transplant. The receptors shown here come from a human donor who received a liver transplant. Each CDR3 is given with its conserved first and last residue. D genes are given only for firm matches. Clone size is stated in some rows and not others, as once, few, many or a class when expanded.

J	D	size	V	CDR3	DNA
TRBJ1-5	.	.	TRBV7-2	CASSLVVTGVGQPQHF	TGTGCCAGCAGCTTAGTAGTTACGGGGGTCGGTCAGCCCCAGCATTTT
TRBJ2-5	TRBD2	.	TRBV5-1	CASSARTSEETQYF	TGCGCCAGCAGCGCGAGGACTAGCGAAGAGACCCAGTACTTC
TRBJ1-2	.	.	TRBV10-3	CAISVDGVNYGYTF	TGTGCCATCAGTGTAGACGGGGTAAACTATGGCTACACCTTC
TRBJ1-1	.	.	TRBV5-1	CASSLESPGELTEAFF	TGCGCCAGCAGCTTGGAATCCCCAGGGGAGCTCACTGAAGCTTTCTTT
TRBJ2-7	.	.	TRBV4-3	CASSQDGGLGRYEQYF	TGCGCCAGCAGCCAAGATGGGGGACTCGGTCGCTACGAGCAGTACTTC
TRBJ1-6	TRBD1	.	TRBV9	CASSVGGQYNSPLHF	TGTGCCAGCAGCGTAGGGGGACAGTATAATTCACCCCTCCACTTT
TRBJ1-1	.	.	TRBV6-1	CASSELWRSEAFF	TGTGCCAGCAGTGAATTATGGCGGTCCGAAGCTTTCTTT
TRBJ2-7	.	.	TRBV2	CASSEGWAGRPARGYEQYF	TGTGCCAGCAGTGAAGGATGGGCGGGACGCCCCGCCCGCGGCTACGAGCAGTACTTC
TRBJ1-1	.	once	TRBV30	CAWSVKGVSEAFF	TGTGCCTGGAGTGTAAAAGGGGTATCTGAAGCTTTCTTT
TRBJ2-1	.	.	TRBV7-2	CASSSHRSYNEQFF	TGTGCCAGCAGCTCCCATAGGTCCTACAATGAGCAGTTCTTC
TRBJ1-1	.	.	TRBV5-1	CASSLAQARSTEAFF	TGCGCCAGCAGCTTGGCCCAGGCCAGATCCACTGAAGCTTTCTTT
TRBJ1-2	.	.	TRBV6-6	CASMSPVRSIGYTF	TGTGCCAGCATGTCTCCGGTCAGGAGTATAGGCTACACCTTC
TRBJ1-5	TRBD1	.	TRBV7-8	CASSLAQNRGRKPQHF	TGTGCCAGCAGCTTAGCGCAGAACAGGGGGAGGAAGCCCCAGCATTTT
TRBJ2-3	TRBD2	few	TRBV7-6	CASSLATWTSGAGDTQYF	TGTGCCAGCAGCTTAGCAACCTGGACTAGCGGGGCGGGAGATACGCAGTATTTT
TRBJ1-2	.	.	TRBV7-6	CASSLSEGGGYTF	TGTGCCAGCAGCCTAAGTGAGGGAGGCGGCTACACCTTC
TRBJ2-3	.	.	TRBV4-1	CASSQGTLGGDTQYF	TGCGCCAGCAGCCAAGGAACTCTGGGGGGAGATACGCAGTATTTT
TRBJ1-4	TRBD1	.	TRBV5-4	CASSLGQGATNEKLFF	TGTGCCAGCAGCTTGGGACAGGGGGCGACTAATGAAAAACTGTTTTTT
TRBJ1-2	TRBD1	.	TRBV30	CAWSSRQGNYGYTF	TGTGCCTGGAGCTCTCGACAGGGCAACTATGGCTACACCTTC
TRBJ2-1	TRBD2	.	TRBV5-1	CASSPSGSRNEQFF	TGCGCCAGCAGCCCTAGCGGGAGTAGGAATGAGCAGTTCTTC
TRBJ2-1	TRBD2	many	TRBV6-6	CASTAGTRNNEQFF	TGTGCCAGCACCGCCGGGACTAGAAACAATGAGCAGTTCTTC
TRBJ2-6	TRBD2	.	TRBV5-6	CASSLLAGGSGANVLTF	TGTGCCAGCAGCTTGCTAGCGGGGGGCTCTGGGGCCAACGTCCTGACTTTC
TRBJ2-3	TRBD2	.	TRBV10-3	CAITAGVTDTQYF	TGTGCCATCACAGCGGGAGTCACAGATACGCAGTATTTT
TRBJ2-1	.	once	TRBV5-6	CASSLSPVYEQFF	TGTGCCAGCAGCTTGTCTCCGGTCTATGAGCAGTTCTTC
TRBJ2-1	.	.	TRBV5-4	CASSLGTPGTNEQFF	TGTGCCAGCAGCCTCGGGACTCCCGGGACCAATGAGCAGTTCTTC
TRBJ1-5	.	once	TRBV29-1	CSVEVGAEQPQHF	TGCAGCGTTGAGGTGGGGGCCGAGCAGCCCCAGCATTTT
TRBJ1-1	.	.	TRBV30	CAWSVVRGTEAFF	TGTGCCTGGAGTGTAGTCCGGGGCACTGAAGCTTTCTTT